This TCR beta chain is drawn from a study of blood T cells in healthy people across ages. The CDR3 loop spans 15 amino acids. Germline V lookup: CDR1 LGHNA, CDR2 YSLEER. Trimming left V 0 bases short and J 5 bases short, with 13 bases between. General observations from the study: In older individuals, TCR beta diversity per million T cells was lower, falling roughly linearly with age.

Then a second PCR, running about 6 to 12 cycles, was carried out with a sample-barcoded 5' primer and a J-beta primer mix. TCRdb reprocessed the 5' RACE reads via MiXCR and lists one record per CDR3 protein. The repertoire holds 1.5 million to 1.8 million distinct CDR3 sequences, with roughly 43% as singletons. This clonotype was observed a handful of times. Its cognate antigen is unknown. Sequencing used blood. The chain is built from TRBV4-3 and TRBJ1-1, with D unresolved. This receptor was identified in a woman aged 18-35 years in good health. The CDR3 sequence is CASSQDEDEGTEAFF. The CDR3 DNA follows: TGCGCCAGCAGCCAAGACGAGGACGAGGGTACTGAAGCTTTCTTT.